The 3 T cell receptor beta chains given below trace back to one sample, sequenced in a study of blood T cell repertoires in COVID-19. Clones were read by immunoSEQ multiplex PCR, and TCRdb kept only the in-frame ones, dropping some. Here the sample spans fewer than 200,000 clones, 88% being singletons. Sequences were obtained from peripheral blood. These receptors came from a man aged 40-49 years with active or convalescent COVID-19.

The chain combines TRBV7-2 with TRBJ2-7; D unclear. This CDR3 is built from 14 residues. The V end was cut by 1 base, the J end by 1 base, with 8 bases between. The germline V gene has CDR1 SGHTA and CDR2 FQGNSA. CDR3 sequence: CASSLVAISYEQYF. For the CDR3, the DNA is TGTGCCAGCAGCTTAGTTGCTATATCCTACGAGCAGTACTTC.

This chain uses TRBV19 with TRBJ1-4, with TRBD1 as a possible D gene (5 bases). From germline, CDR1 is LNHDA and CDR2 SQIVND (reference sequence). The CDR3 runs to 15 residues. V was shortened by 3 bases and J by 5 bases, with 13 bases between the two germline ends. The CDR3 region is CASSIVSQGNEKLFF. The CDR3 DNA sequence: TGTGCCAGTAGTATCGTAAGTCAGGGAAATGAAAAACTGTTTTTT.

This clone has just a few counts. The chain joins TRBV9 to TRBJ1-2; 10 bases are a match to TRBD1. This CDR3 has 15 residues. The germline V gene encodes CDR1 SGDLS and CDR2 YYNGEE. Unmatched junction bases numbered 7, after V lost 4 bases and J lost 4 bases. CDR3 in amino acids: CASSTRGQGLYGYTF. The CDR3 DNA reads as TGTGCCAGCAGCACACGGGGACAGGGGCTCTATGGCTACACCTTC.